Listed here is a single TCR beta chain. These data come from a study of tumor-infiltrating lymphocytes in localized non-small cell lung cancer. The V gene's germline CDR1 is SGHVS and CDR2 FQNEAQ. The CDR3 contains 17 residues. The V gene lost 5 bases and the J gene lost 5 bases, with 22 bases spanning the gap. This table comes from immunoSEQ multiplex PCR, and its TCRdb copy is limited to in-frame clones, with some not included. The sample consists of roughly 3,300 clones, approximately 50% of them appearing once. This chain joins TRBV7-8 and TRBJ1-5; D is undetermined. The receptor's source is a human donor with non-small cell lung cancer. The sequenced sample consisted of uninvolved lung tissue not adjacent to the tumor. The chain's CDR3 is CASSPYFEGAKYQPQHF. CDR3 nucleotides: TGTGCCAGCAGCCCCTACTTTGAGGGAGCCAAATATCAGCCCCAGCATTTT.